This record looks at one T cell receptor (beta chain) sequence and its context. Its antigen is unknown. This specimen belongs to a study of T cell responses to AZD1222 COVID-19 vaccine. This CDR3 spans 15 amino acids. V was pared by 4 bases and J by 3 bases, with 17 bases between. Germline CDR1 SGHNT, CDR2 YYREEE (reference sequence). The table came from immunoSEQ multiplex PCR; TCRdb's copy has only in-frame clones and leaves some out. Of 150,000 to 180,000 clones listed, about 92% are singletons. The study, taken as a whole, reports: Dominant CD4 TCR responses targeted spike regions 160-218 and 743-854. Two AZD1222 doses significantly raised spike-specific TCR breadth and depth over controls. White British ancestry dominated among donors, who included more females, and clonal diversity was possibly underestimated.

The sequence came from an adult in good health. The chain employs TRBV5-4 and TRBJ2-7; either TRBD1 or TRBD2 may fit D (7 bases each). The sequences come from peripheral blood, collected on day 0 of AZD1222 vaccination. As DNA, the CDR3 is TGTGCCAGCAGCACGGGGCAGGGGGGGTTCTACGAGCAGTACTTC. It yields the protein CASSTGQGGFYEQYF.